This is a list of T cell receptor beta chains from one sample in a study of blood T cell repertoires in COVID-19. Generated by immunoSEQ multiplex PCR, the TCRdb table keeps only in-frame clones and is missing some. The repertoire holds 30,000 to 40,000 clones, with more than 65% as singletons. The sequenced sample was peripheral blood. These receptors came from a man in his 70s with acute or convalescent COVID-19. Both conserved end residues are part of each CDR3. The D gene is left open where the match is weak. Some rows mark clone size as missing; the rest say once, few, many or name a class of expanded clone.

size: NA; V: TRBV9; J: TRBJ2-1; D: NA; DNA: TGTGCCAGCAGCGTATCCGGGAGTGGCTACAATGAGCAGTTCTTC; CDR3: CASSVSGSGYNEQFF
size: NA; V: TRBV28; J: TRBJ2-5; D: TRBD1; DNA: TGTGCCAGCAGTCTGACAGGGGTAGGAGAGACCCAGTACTTC; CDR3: CASSLTGVGETQYF
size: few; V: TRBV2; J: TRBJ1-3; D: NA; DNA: TGTGCCAGCAGTGAACTGGCTGATGGAAACACCATATATTTT; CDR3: CASSELADGNTIYF
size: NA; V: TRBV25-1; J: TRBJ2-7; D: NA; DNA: TGTGCCAGCAGTGAGCGGTTCTACGAGCAGTACTTC; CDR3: CASSERFYEQYF
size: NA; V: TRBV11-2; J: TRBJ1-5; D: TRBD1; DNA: TGTGCCAGCAGCTTGACAGGGGATCAGCCCCAGCATTTT; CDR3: CASSLTGDQPQHF
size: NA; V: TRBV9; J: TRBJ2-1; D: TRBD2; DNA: TGTGCCAGCAGCGTAGGGGAACTAGCGGGTATTAATGAGCAGTTCTTC; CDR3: CASSVGELAGINEQFF
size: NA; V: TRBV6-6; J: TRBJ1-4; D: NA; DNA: TGTGCCAGCAGTGCGGGCCTTATCAATGAAAAACTGTTTTTT; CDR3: CASSAGLINEKLFF
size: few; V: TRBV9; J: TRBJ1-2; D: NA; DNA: TGTGCCAGCAGCGTAGACACAGGGTTGGGTGGCTACACCTTC; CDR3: CASSVDTGLGGYTF
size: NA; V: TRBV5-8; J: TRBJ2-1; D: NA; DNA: TGTGCCAGCAGCTTGGGGACAGTCGTTTCCTATTTCTTC; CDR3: CASSLGTVVSYFF
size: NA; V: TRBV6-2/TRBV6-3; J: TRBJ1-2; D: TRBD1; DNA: TGTGCCAGCAGTTCGACAGGGGGCGTTAACTATGGCTACACCTTC; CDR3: CASSSTGGVNYGYTF